Below, 20 T cell receptor beta chains from the same sample are listed, as sequenced in a study of blood T cell repertoires in COVID-19. Measured with immunoSEQ multiplex PCR; TCRdb has only the in-frame clones, and not every one. The sample carries roughly 290,000 clones, about 80% recorded once. The sequenced material came from peripheral blood. These receptors were obtained from a person aged 70 to 80 with COVID-19, enrolled during active disease.

This chain links TRBV11-3 with TRBJ2-1; TRBD2 matches at 7 bases. V trimming: 5 bases; J trimming: 4 bases; junction bases outside the gene matches: 5. CDR1 is SGHNT, CDR2 YENEEA, per germline. This CDR3 region has 14 residues. CDR3: CASSPRGVYNEQFF. CDR3 coding DNA: TGTGCCAGCAGCCCACGGGGGGTTTACAATGAGCAGTTCTTC. The entire variable domain, with the rest obtained from reference TRBV11-3 and TRBJ2-1, is as follows: EAGVVQSPRYKIIEKKQPVAFWCNPISGHNTLYWYLQNLGQGPELLIRYENEEAVDDSQLPKDRFSAERLKGVDSTLKIQPAELGDSAVYLCASSPRGVYNEQFFGPGTRLTVL.

This clone has just a few counts. J is TRBJ2-2 and V is TRBV18, with 10 nucleotides matching TRBD1. This CDR3 contains 17 residues. V was clipped by 2 bases and J by 0 bases; unmatched bases: 3. CDR1 is KGHSH, CDR2 LQKENI, per germline. The CDR3 DNA sequence: TGTGCCAGCTCACCATCCGGACAGGGGGCGAACACCGGGGAGCTGTTTTTT. It translates to CASSPSGQGANTGELFF.

This clone was seen just once. The chain is built from TRBV28 and TRBJ1-2; D unresolved. Trimming pared 7 bases from V and 7 bases from J, leaving 16 bases between. This CDR3 spans 13 amino acids. CDR1 MDHEN and CDR2 SYDVKM come from the germline V gene. The CDR3 spells CASKSGGSFGYTF. CDR3 DNA sequence: TGTGCCAGCAAATCGGGTGGGTCTTTTGGCTACACCTTC.

The V gene is TRBV23-1, the J gene TRBJ2-1; 9 bases map to TRBD2. TRBV23-1 is an ORF, with its function uncertain. CDR3 length: 19 residues. J gave up 5 bases and V 4 bases, and 18 bases lay outside the gene matches. The CDR3 protein is CASSPRQHLLAGSNNEQFF. In DNA form, the CDR3 reads TGCGCCAGCAGTCCCCGTCAACACCTACTAGCGGGTAGTAACAATGAGCAGTTCTTC.

The chain has TRBV13 and TRBJ2-3; TRBD2 matches 13 bases. The CDR3 runs to 18 residues. The germline CDR1 and CDR2 sequences are PRHDT and FYEKMQ (reference sequence). V gave up 4 bases and J gave up 1 base; unmatched junction bases: 8. The CDR3 loop is CASSSRTSGRLGTDTQYF. The CDR3 nucleotides read TGTGCCAGCAGCTCCAGGACTAGCGGGAGATTGGGCACAGATACGCAGTATTTT.

This clone has only a few counts. The V call is TRBV11-2, the J call TRBJ1-4; TRBD1 agrees at 10 bases. V lost 3 bases to trimming and J lost 7 bases; unmatched junction nucleotides: 5. Germline CDR1 SGHAT, CDR2 FQNNGV. The CDR3 length is 15 residues. Here the CDR3 reads CASSFDRGQIEKLFF. The CDR3 bases are TGTGCCAGCAGCTTCGACAGGGGGCAGATTGAAAAACTGTTTTTT.

This chain connects TRBV5-5 to TRBJ1-2, with D possibly matching TRBD1 (6 bases). CDR3 length equals 13 residues. V was shortened by 4 bases and J by 0 bases, with 7 bases between the two germline ends. Looked up from germline, CDR1 is SGHKS and CDR2 is YYEKEE (reference sequence). CDR3 residues: CASSNRANYGYTF. CDR3 in DNA: TGTGCCAGCAGCAACAGGGCTAACTATGGCTACACCTTC.

This clone came up once. This chain connects TRBV6-5 to TRBJ2-2, with 9 positions matching TRBD1. Trimming at V came to 6 bases and at J to 4 bases, leaving 6 bases not matched to a gene. The CDR3 spans 15 residues. Germline lookup yields CDR1 MNHEY and CDR2 SVGAGI. The CDR3 sequence is CASSTGGAGTGELFF. DNA of the CDR3: TGTGCCAGCAGCACAGGGGGCGCGGGCACCGGGGAGCTGTTTTTT.

The rearrangement joins TRBV7-9 to TRBJ2-1; 12 bases align to TRBD2. The V and J ends lost 5 bases and 5 bases, in that order; junction bases with no gene match: 4. The CDR3 covers 15 residues. Per germline, CDR1 SEHNR and CDR2 FQNEAQ (reference sequence). CDR3 residues: CASSAGLAGNNEQFF. CDR3 DNA sequence: TGTGCCAGCAGCGCAGGACTAGCGGGGAACAATGAGCAGTTCTTC.

J is TRBJ2-7 and V is TRBV11-2, with D uncertain. CDR3 length: 11 residues. V lost 5 bases, J lost 1 base, and 3 bases lay in between. The germline CDR1 and CDR2 sequences are SGHAT and FQNNGV. In nucleotides, the CDR3 is TGTGCCAGCAGCCGTTCCTACGAGCAGTACTTC. Translated: CASSRSYEQYF.

The chain joins TRBV7-3 to TRBJ2-3, with a tentative D call TRBD2 (5 bases). The CDR3 covers 15 residues. The germline gives CDR1 SGHTA, CDR2 FQGTGA. Trimming stripped 1 base from V and 0 bases from J, with 8 bases between. CDR3 sequence: CASSLRGGSTDTQYF. DNA of the CDR3: TGTGCCAGCAGCTTAAGAGGAGGCAGCACAGATACGCAGTATTTT.

This clone turned up a few times. J is TRBJ2-7 and V is TRBV5-6; D is unclear. Germline assignment: CDR1 SGHDT and CDR2 YYEEEE. This CDR3 has 13 residues. Trimming shortened V by 1 base and J by 6 bases, and 11 bases separated the two germline ends. The CDR3 region is CASSLRGRSEQYF. The CDR3 bases are TGTGCCAGCAGCTTGAGAGGCCGATCCGAGCAGTACTTC.

The rearrangement joins TRBV30 to TRBJ1-6, with 7 bases identical to TRBD1. Trimming at V came to 4 bases and at J to 8 bases, leaving 5 bases not matched to a gene. The germline V gene has CDR1 GTSNPN and CDR2 SVGIG (reference sequence). The CDR3 sequence is 13 residues long. CDR3 amino acids: CAWTRDSYSPLHF. In DNA, the CDR3 is TGTGCCTGGACTCGGGACAGCTATTCACCCCTCCACTTT.

This rearrangement joins TRBV5-1 to TRBJ1-2; 7 bases line up with TRBD1. Germline assignment: CDR1 SGHRS and CDR2 YFSETQ. The CDR3 has 15 amino acids. V was clipped by 5 bases and J by 4 bases; unmatched bases: 11. CDR3 sequence: CASREAAGGSYGYTF. CDR3 coding DNA: TGCGCCAGCAGGGAAGCGGCAGGGGGATCCTATGGCTACACCTTC.

The genes are TRBV5-1 and TRBJ2-2, with D tentatively TRBD1 (5 bases). The CDR3 is made up of 15 amino acids. The germline V and J ends were trimmed by 4 bases and 2 bases, with 12 bases remaining between them. CDR1 and CDR2 from the germline V gene are SGHRS and YFSETQ. The CDR3 is CASSLWGDNTGELFF. The CDR3 DNA reads TGCGCCAGCAGCCTGTGGGGCGATAACACCGGGGAGCTGTTTTTT.

The chain joins TRBV7-2 to TRBJ1-5, with 10 positions matching TRBD1. This CDR3 is built from 15 residues. The trim removed 5 bases at V and 6 bases at J, leaving 7 bases unmatched. In germline, CDR1 is SGHTA, CDR2 FQGNSA. The CDR3 loop is CASSRGQGWGQPQHF. As DNA, the CDR3 is TGTGCCAGCAGCCGGGGACAGGGGTGGGGTCAGCCCCAGCATTTT.

The CDR3 reads CASSPGRGQETQYF. The CDR3 DNA follows: TGTGCCAGCTCACCAGGCAGGGGCCAAGAGACCCAGTACTTC. V usage is TRBV18 and J usage is TRBJ2-5; TRBD1 is a possible D gene (6 bases). V lost 2 bases, J lost 1 base, and 8 bases lay in between. Germline CDR1 is KGHSH and CDR2 is LQKENI. There are 14 residues in the CDR3.

The J gene is TRBJ1-2, the V gene TRBV19; D is unclear. Trimming took 0 bases from V and 2 from J, leaving 4 bases between them. CDR1 and CDR2 from the germline V gene are LNHDA and SQIVND (reference sequence). The CDR3 totals 13 residues. CDR3 bases: TGTGCCAGTAGTATAGACAGGAACTATGGCTACACCTTC. Protein sequence: CASSIDRNYGYTF.

V gene TRBV15 combines with J gene TRBJ1-5, with TRBD1 identical over 7 bases. The CDR3 runs to 15 residues. V lost 3 bases to trimming and J lost 5 bases; unmatched junction nucleotides: 7. Germline CDR1 and CDR2: LNHNV and YYDKDF (reference sequence). CDR3 amino acids: CATSRETGRHQPQHF. The CDR3 DNA is TGTGCCACCAGCAGGGAGACAGGGAGGCATCAGCCCCAGCATTTT.

V and J are TRBV7-2 and TRBJ2-1; 12 bases align to TRBD2. Germline V lookup: CDR1 SGHTA, CDR2 FQGNSA. The V and J ends lost 6 bases and 7 bases, in that order; junction bases with no gene match: 7. CDR3 length: 15 amino acids. The CDR3 sequence: CASRPLAGGRNEQFF. CDR3 sequence (DNA): TGTGCCAGCAGGCCACTAGCGGGGGGCAGGAATGAGCAGTTCTTC.